One sample yielded the 10 T cell receptor beta chains listed below, sequenced in a study of OX40 agonist ivuxolimab in advanced cancers. The repertoire was sequenced with immunoSEQ multiplex PCR; TCRdb's copy has only in-frame clones and lacks some. The table shows some 66,000 clones, with over 80% occurring only once. The source was CD4+ or CD8+ T cells sorted from blood, collected in a trial of the OX40 agonist ivuxolimab. These receptors were obtained from an adult with an advanced solid tumor such as melanoma, head and neck, liver or kidney cancer.

This CDR3 is CSVVEFPHTDTQYF. Written as DNA, the CDR3 is TGCAGCGTTGTGGAATTCCCGCACACAGATACGCAGTATTTT. The gene calls are TRBV29-1 and TRBJ2-3; no definite D call. The CDR3 has 14 residues. CDR1 and CDR2 from the germline V gene are SQVTM and ANQGSEA. Trimming took off 4 bases at V and 2 bases at J, with 13 bases between the two ends.

The chain uses TRBV5-1 and TRBJ1-1; D is ambiguous. The V gene lost 2 bases and the J gene lost 4 bases, with 12 bases spanning the gap. The length of the CDR3 is 14 residues. Germline V gene lookup returns CDR1 SGHRS and CDR2 YFSETQ. The CDR3 DNA follows: TGCGCCAGCAGCTTTTATCCGAGTGGCACTGAAGCTTTCTTT. Protein product: CASSFYPSGTEAFF.

This clone was detected only a few times. This chain connects TRBV28 to TRBJ1-6; D unclear. V was pared by 3 bases and J by 7 bases, with 13 bases between. CDR1 and CDR2 (germline): MDHEN, SYDVKM. This CDR3 is 15 amino acids long. In nucleotides, the CDR3 is TGTGCCAGCAGTTTTTTTGCGCACCCCAATTCACCCCTCCACTTT. Translated: CASSFFAHPNSPLHF.

V is TRBV1 and J is TRBJ1-5; TRBD1 is taken as the D call from the table, unchecked against the DNA. TRBV1 is a pseudogene. The CDR3 has 16 residues. The CDR3 sequence is CTSSQVEGGSNQPQHF. CDR3 coding DNA: TGCACCAGCAGCCAAGTCGAAGGGGGAAGCAATCAGCCCCAGCATTTT.

J is TRBJ2-4 and V is TRBV7-8; tentative D call: TRBD2 (6 bases). The germline CDR1 and CDR2 sequences are SGHVS and FQNEAQ. This CDR3 has 15 residues. Trimming left V 3 bases short and J 0 bases short, with 9 bases between. In nucleotides, the CDR3 is TGTGCCAGCAGCTTGGCGGGACTAGCCAAAAACATTCAGTACTTC. The encoded protein is CASSLAGLAKNIQYF.

The chain links TRBV19 to TRBJ2-7; 12 positions match TRBD2. V shed 3 bases, J shed 0 bases, and the junction held 3 bases outside the gene matches. Germline-derived CDR1 and CDR2 are LNHDA and SQIVND (reference sequence). The CDR3 runs to 16 residues. Here the CDR3 reads CASSIRTSGDSYEQYF. The CDR3 coding sequence is TGTGCCAGTAGTATTCGGACTAGCGGGGACTCCTACGAGCAGTACTTC.

This sequence joins TRBV14 and TRBJ2-1, with D possibly matching TRBD1 (5 bases). V dropped 3 bases and J dropped 5 bases, with 8 bases sitting between them. The V gene's germline CDR1 is SGHDN and CDR2 FVKESK. This CDR3 is 13 amino acids long. The CDR3 region has the DNA TGTGCCAGCAGCCATGACAGTAACAATGAGCAGTTCTTC. This encodes CASSHDSNNEQFF.

This clone was found many times. Other DNA sequences in the sample encode the same CDR3. V is TRBV11-2 and J is TRBJ2-3; weak D call: TRBD2 (5 bases). V dropped 2 bases and J dropped 6 bases, with 12 bases sitting between them. CDR3 length equals 14 residues. CDR1 is SGHAT and CDR2 is FQNNGV in the germline V gene. CDR3 sequence (DNA): TGTGCCAGCAGCTTAACGCCACGGGGTGATACGCAGTATTTT. This encodes CASSLTPRGDTQYF.

This clone was seen a few times. The rearrangement joins TRBV7-6 to TRBJ2-1; 7 bases line up with TRBD2. Trimming removed 3 bases from V and 6 bases from J; junction bases left unmatched: 8. The germline V gene has CDR1 SGHVS and CDR2 FNYEAQ. This CDR3 region has 15 residues. For the CDR3, the DNA is TGTGCCAGCAGCTTTCAAGCGGGACCCTCCAATGAGCAGTTCTTC. Translating gives CASSFQAGPSNEQFF. Using reference TRBV7-6 and TRBJ2-1 for the parts outside the CDR3, the full variable domain is GAGVSQSPRYKVTKRGQDVALRCDPISGHVSLYWYRQALGQGPEFLTYFNYEAQQDKSGLPNDRFSAERPEGSISTLTIQRTEQRDSAMYRCASSFQAGPSNEQFFGPGTRLTVL.

The V call is TRBV27, the J call TRBJ2-1; TRBD1 aligns across 9 bases. Trimming at V came to 3 bases and at J to 6 bases, leaving 6 bases not matched to a gene. Germline values: CDR1 MNHEY, CDR2 SMNVEV (reference sequence). This CDR3 spans 15 amino acids. The CDR3 DNA follows: TGTGCCAGCAGTTTTACCTGGGGACAGGGCAATGAGCAGTTCTTC. It translates to CASSFTWGQGNEQFF.